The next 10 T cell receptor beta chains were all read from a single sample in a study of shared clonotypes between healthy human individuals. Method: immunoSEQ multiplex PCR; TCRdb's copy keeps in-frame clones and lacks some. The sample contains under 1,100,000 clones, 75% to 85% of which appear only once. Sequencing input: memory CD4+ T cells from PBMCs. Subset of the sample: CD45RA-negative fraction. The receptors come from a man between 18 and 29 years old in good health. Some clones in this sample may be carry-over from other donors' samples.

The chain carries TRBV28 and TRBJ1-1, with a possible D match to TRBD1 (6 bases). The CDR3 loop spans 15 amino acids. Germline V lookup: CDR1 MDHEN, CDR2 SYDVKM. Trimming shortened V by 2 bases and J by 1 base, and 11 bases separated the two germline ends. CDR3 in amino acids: CASSLGGGANTEAFF. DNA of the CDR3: TGTGCCAGCAGTTTAGGGGGGGGCGCGAACACTGAAGCTTTCTTT.

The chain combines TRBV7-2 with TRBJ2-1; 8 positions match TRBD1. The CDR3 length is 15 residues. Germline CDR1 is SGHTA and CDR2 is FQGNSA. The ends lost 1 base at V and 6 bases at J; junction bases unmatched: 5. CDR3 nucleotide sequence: TGTGCCAGCAGCTTAGTCTCCGGACAGGGCAATGAGCAGTTCTTC. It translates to CASSLVSGQGNEQFF.

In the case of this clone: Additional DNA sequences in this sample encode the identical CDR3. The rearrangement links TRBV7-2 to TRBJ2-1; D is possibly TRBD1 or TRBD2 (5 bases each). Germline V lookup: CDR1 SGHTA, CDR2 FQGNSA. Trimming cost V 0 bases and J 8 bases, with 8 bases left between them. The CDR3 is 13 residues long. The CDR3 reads CASSLARGDEQFF. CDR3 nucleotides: TGTGCCAGCAGCTTAGCGCGAGGGGATGAGCAGTTCTTC.

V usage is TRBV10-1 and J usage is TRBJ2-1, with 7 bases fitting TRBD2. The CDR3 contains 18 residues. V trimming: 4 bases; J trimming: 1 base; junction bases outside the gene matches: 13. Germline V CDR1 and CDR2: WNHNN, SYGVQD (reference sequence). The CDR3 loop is CASSGGTTPRMSYNEQFF. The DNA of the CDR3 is TGCGCCAGCAGTGGGGGGACTACCCCTAGGATGTCCTACAATGAGCAGTTCTTC.

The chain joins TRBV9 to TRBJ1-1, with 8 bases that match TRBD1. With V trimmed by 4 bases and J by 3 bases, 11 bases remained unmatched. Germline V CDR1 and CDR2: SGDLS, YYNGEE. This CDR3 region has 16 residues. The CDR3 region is CASSRGQGASYTEAFF. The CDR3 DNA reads TGTGCCAGCAGCCGAGGGCAGGGGGCCTCCTACACTGAAGCTTTCTTT.

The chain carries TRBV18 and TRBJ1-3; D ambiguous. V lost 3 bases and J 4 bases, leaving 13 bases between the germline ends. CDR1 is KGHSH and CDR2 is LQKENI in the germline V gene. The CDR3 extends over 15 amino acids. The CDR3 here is CASSPKDGLGNTIYF. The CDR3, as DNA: TGTGCCAGCTCACCTAAGGACGGGCTGGGAAACACCATATATTTT.

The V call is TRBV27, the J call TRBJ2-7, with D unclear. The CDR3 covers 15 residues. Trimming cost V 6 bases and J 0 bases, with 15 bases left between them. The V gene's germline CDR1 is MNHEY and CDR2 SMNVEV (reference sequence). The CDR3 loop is CASSVGPTSSYEQYF. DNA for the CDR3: TGTGCCAGCAGCGTTGGGCCTACGAGCTCCTACGAGCAGTACTTC.

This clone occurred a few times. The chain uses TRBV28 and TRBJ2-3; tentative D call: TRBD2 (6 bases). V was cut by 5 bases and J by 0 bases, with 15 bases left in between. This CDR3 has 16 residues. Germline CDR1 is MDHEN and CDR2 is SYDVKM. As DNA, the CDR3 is TGTGCCAGCAGTCCAGGCTTCGCGGGAAGCACAGATACGCAGTATTTT. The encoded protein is CASSPGFAGSTDTQYF.

The CDR3 here is CASSPVFQETQYF. CDR3 nucleotides: TGTGCCAGCAGCCCGGTCTTTCAAGAGACCCAGTACTTC. The chain combines TRBV5-6 with TRBJ2-5; D remains unclear. This CDR3 spans 13 amino acids. With 4 bases removed from V and 2 bases from J, the gap between germline ends came to 9 bases. CDR1 is SGHDT and CDR2 is YYEEEE in the germline V gene.

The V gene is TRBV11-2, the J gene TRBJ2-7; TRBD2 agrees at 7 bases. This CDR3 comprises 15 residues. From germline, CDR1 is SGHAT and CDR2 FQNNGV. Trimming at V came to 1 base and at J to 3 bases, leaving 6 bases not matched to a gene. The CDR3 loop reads CASSLGLADLYEQYF. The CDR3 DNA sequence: TGTGCCAGCAGCTTAGGGCTAGCGGACCTCTACGAGCAGTACTTC.